This T cell receptor (beta chain) appears in the sequencing data of a study of blood T cell repertoires in COVID-19. The assay was immunoSEQ multiplex PCR, and TCRdb's table has in-frame clones only and misses some. The table shows some 350,000 clones, with approximately 88% occurring only once. V dropped 0 bases and J dropped 11 bases, with 17 bases sitting between them. Looked up from germline, CDR1 is LGHDT and CDR2 is YNNKEL (reference sequence). The CDR3 is 15 residues long. The genes are TRBV3-1 (or the pseudogene TRBV3-2) and TRBJ2-1; TRBD2 might be the D (5 bases). Sample: peripheral blood. The TCR comes from a woman aged 25 to 39 with COVID-19, enrolled during active disease. CDR3 sequence reads: CASSQDRSDSRQQFF. Written as DNA, the CDR3 is TGTGCCAGCAGCCAAGATCGCTCGGACTCGAGACAGCAGTTCTTC.